This TCR beta chain was obtained from a study of T cells in Graves' hyperthyroidism and ophthalmopathy. CDR1 and CDR2 (germline): SNHLY, FYNNEI. The V end lost 10 bases, the J end lost 4 bases, and 13 bases lay between the germline ends. There are 12 residues in the CDR3. The CDR3 regions of TCR beta were amplified from RNA transcripts. Using the HTBI primer set, a first-round RT-PCR was run on the TCR CDR3. MiXCR, run by TCRdb on the multiplex PCR reads, gives a single entry per CDR3 protein. The data contain some 510,000 distinct CDR3 sequences, about a fifth of them singletons. Diagnosis of hyperthyroidism was new in patients aged 18 to 65, and its duration was under 2 months. As concerns this clonotype: Possible read error: a much larger clone is one base away.

This chain links TRBV2 with TRBJ1-2, with D possibly being TRBD1 (5 bases). The source material was blood. The sequence was obtained from a man in his late teens or twenties with Graves' hyperthyroidism. The CDR3 loop is CATIQALYGYTF. The CDR3 nucleotides are TGTGCCACCATACAGGCCCTCTATGGCTACACCTTC.